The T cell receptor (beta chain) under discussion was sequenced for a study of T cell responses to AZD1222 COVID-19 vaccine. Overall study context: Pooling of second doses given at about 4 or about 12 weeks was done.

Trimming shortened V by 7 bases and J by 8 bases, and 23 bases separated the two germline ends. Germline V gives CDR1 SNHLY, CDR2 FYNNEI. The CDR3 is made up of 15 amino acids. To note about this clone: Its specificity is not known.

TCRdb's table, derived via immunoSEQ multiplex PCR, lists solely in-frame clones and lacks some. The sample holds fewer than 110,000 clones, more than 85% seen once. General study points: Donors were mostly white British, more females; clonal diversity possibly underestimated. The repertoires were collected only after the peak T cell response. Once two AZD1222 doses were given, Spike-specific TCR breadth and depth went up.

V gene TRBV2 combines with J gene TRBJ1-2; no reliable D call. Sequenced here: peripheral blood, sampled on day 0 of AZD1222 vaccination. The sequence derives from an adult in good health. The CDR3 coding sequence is TGTGCCAGCATTATCGAAGACCCGGGCGGTATCGGCTACACCTTC. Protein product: CASIIEDPGGIGYTF.